The clone carrying this TCR beta chain has just a few counts. This sample was included in a study of blood T cell repertoires in COVID-19. Study details: The study drew acute and convalescent COVID-19 samples from the United States, Italy and Spain.

The protocol was immunoSEQ multiplex PCR, while the TCRdb copy is restricted to in-frame clones and leaves out a portion. The sample lists 20,000 to 30,000 clones, around 67% occurring once. CDR1 is LNHDA and CDR2 is SQIVND in the germline V gene (reference sequence). The junction had 9 bases not matched to a gene; V was cut back by 6 bases and J by 3 bases. This CDR3 is 16 amino acids long. Input material: peripheral blood. The receptor's source is a man in his sixties with active or convalescent COVID-19. The chain links TRBV19 to TRBJ2-3; 10 bases match TRBD2. As DNA, the CDR3 is TGTGCCAGTAGAGGCTGGAGAGCGGGAGGGACAGATACGCAGTATTTT. This sequence encodes CASRGWRAGGTDTQYF.